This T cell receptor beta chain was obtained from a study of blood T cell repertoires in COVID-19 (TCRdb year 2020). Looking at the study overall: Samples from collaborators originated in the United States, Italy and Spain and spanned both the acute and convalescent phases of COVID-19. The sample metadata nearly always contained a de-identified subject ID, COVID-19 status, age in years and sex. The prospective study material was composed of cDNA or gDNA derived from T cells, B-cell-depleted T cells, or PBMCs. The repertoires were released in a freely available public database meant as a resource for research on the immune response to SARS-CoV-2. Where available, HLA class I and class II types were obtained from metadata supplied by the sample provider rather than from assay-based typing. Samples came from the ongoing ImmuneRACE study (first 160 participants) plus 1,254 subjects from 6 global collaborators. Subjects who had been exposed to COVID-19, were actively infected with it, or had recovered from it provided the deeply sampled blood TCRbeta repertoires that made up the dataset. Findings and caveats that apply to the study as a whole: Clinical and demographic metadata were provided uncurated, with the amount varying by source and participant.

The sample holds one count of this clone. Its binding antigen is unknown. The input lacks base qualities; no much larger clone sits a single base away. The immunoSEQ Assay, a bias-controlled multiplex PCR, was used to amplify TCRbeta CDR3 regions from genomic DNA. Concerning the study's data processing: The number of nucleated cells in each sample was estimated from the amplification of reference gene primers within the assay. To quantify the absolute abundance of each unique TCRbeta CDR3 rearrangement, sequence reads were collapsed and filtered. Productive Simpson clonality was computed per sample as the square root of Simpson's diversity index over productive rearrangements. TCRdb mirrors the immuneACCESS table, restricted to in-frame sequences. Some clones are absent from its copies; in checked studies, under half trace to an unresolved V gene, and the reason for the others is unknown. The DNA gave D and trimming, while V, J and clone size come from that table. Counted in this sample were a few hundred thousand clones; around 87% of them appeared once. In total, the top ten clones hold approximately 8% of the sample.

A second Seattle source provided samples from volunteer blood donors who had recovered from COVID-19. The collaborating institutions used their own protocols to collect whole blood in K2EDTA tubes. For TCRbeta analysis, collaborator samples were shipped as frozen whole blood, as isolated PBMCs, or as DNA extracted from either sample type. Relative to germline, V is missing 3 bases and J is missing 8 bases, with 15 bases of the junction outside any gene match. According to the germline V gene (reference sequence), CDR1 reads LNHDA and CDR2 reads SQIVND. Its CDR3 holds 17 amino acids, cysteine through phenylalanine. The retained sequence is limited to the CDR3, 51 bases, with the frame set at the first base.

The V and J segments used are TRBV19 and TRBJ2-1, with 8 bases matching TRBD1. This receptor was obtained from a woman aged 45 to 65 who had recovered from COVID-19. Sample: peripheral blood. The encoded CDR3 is CASSIFAGQETSYEQFF. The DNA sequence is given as TGTGCCAGTAGTATCTTCGCGGGACAGGAGACTTCTTATGAGCAGTTCTTC.